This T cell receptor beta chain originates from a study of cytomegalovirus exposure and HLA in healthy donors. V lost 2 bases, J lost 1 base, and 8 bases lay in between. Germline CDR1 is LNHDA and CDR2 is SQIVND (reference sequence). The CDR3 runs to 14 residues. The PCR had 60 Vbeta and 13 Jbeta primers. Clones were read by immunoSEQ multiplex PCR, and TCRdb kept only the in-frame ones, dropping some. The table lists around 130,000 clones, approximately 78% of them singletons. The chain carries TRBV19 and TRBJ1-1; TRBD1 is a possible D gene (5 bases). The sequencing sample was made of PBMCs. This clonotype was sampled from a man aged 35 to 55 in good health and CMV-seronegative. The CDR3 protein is CASSIQGGNTEAFF. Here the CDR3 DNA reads TGTGCCAGTAGTATACAGGGTGGGAACACTGAAGCTTTCTTT.